This T cell receptor beta chain was recorded in a study of blood T cell repertoires in COVID-19. Original handling: Amplified reference gene primers provided the basis for estimating nucleated cell counts. Produced via immunoSEQ multiplex PCR; TCRdb's table is partial and in-frame only. The V and J calls and clone size were taken over from that table, and D and trimming were inferred from the DNA. The data hold just over 15,000 clones, with roughly 80% observed a single time. V was clipped by 1 base and J by 3 bases; unmatched bases: 5. CDR1 LGHNA and CDR2 YNFKEQ come from the germline V gene. The CDR3 runs to 15 residues.

Material for sequencing was peripheral blood. This clonotype originated in a human donor in a cohort sampled during active COVID-19. The rearrangement links TRBV4-2 to TRBJ2-7; 8 bases map to TRBD2. CDR3 DNA: TGTGCCAGCAGCCAAGCCTTCGCGGGGGGCTACGAGCAGTACTTC. Its translation is CASSQAFAGGYEQYF.